These T cell receptor beta chains were read from a single sample in a study of T cells after yellow fever vaccination. TCRdb reanalysed the 5' RACE reads using MiXCR and keeps one entry per CDR3 protein. Of approximately 550,000 distinct CDR3 sequences listed, about 19% are singletons. The sequencing here drew on PBMCs, taken 15 days after the yellow fever booster vaccination. The receptors were gathered from a man in his thirties or forties who received the YFV17D yellow fever vaccine. Each CDR3 is given with its conserved first and last residue. D genes are given only for firm matches. For some rows the clone size is stated as once, few or many, or as a class when expanded; others skip it.

j_gene,abundance,v_gene,d_gene,CDR3aa,CDR3nt
TRBJ2-3,.,TRBV6-5,TRBD1,CASSTGGSTQYF,TGTGCCAGCAGCACAGGGGGCAGTACGCAGTATTTT
TRBJ2-7,few,TRBV7-8,TRBD1,CASSARQGGYEQYF,TGTGCCAGCAGCGCCAGACAGGGCGGCTACGAGCAGTACTTC
TRBJ2-5,.,TRBV24-1,.,CATSDLGEETQYF,TGTGCCACCAGTGATCTTGGGGAAGAGACCCAGTACTTC
TRBJ2-5,.,TRBV10-3,TRBD2,CAISGTSVRGETQYF,TGTGCCATCAGTGGGACTAGCGTTCGTGGAGAGACCCAGTACTTC
TRBJ2-1,.,TRBV6-4,TRBD2,CASSAQPGLANEQFF,TGTGCCAGCAGTGCCCAACCGGGACTAGCGAATGAGCAGTTCTTC
TRBJ2-1,few,TRBV5-1,.,CASSQGHQYNEQFF,TGCGCCAGCAGCCAGGGACACCAGTACAATGAGCAGTTCTTC
TRBJ2-5,.,TRBV5-4,TRBD1,CASSSGQAETQYF,TGTGCCAGCAGCTCCGGACAGGCGGAGACCCAGTACTTC
TRBJ1-1,.,TRBV6-5,.,CASSYFSETMNTEAFF,TGTGCCAGCAGTTACTTTTCGGAGACCATGAACACTGAAGCTTTCTTT
TRBJ2-3,.,TRBV11-2,TRBD2,CASSSRLAAGYTDTQYF,TGTGCCAGCAGCTCTAGACTAGCGGCCGGGTACACAGATACGCAGTATTTT
TRBJ2-1,few,TRBV29-1,.,CSVGPWGYNEQFF,TGCAGCGTTGGACCATGGGGATACAATGAGCAGTTCTTC
TRBJ2-7,.,TRBV20-1,.,CRVDGGEQYF,TGCAGGGTCGATGGGGGCGAGCAGTACTTC
TRBJ2-3,few,TRBV12-3/TRBV12-4,.,CATTVHGVDTQYF,TGTGCCACAACCGTGCATGGTGTAGATACGCAGTATTTT
TRBJ2-1,.,TRBV6-2/TRBV6-3,TRBD2,CASRKTGTREYNEQFF,TGTGCCAGCAGGAAAACCGGGACTAGGGAGTACAATGAGCAGTTCTTC
TRBJ2-6,many,TRBV27,.,CASSWGSGANVLTF,TGTGCCAGCAGTTGGGGCTCTGGGGCCAACGTCCTGACTTTC
TRBJ2-5,few,TRBV12-3/TRBV12-4,TRBD2,CASEPRGEETQYF,TGTGCCAGCGAGCCCCGGGGGGAAGAGACCCAGTACTTC
TRBJ2-7,few,TRBV27,TRBD1,CASSLDRVGYEQYF,TGTGCCAGCAGTTTGGACAGGGTGGGGTACGAGCAGTACTTC
TRBJ2-5,many,TRBV20-1,.,CSARKETQYF,TGCAGTGCTAGGAAAGAGACCCAGTACTTC
TRBJ1-3,few,TRBV19,.,CASSWDVGNTIYF,TGTGCCAGTAGTTGGGACGTCGGAAACACCATATATTTT
TRBJ2-7,.,TRBV6-5,TRBD1,CASSYSGTGGSYEQYF,TGTGCCAGCAGTTACTCGGGGACAGGGGGCTCCTACGAGCAGTACTTC
TRBJ2-1,.,TRBV10-2,TRBD2,CASKRGLAGMAEPFF,TGCGCCAGCAAACGGGGACTAGCGGGAATGGCTGAGCCGTTCTTC
TRBJ2-3,few,TRBV27,.,CASSEGTTSTDTQYF,TGTGCCAGCAGCGAGGGGACCACGAGCACAGATACGCAGTATTTT
TRBJ2-2,few,TRBV6-2/TRBV6-3,.,CASRTYLETGELFF,TGTGCCAGCAGGACCTACCTGGAGACCGGGGAGCTGTTTTTT
TRBJ2-7,.,TRBV6-1,TRBD1,CASSVQGDLHEQYF,TGTGCCAGCAGTGTACAGGGGGACCTCCACGAGCAGTACTTC
TRBJ1-2,.,TRBV4-2,.,CASSQGLRESGDYGYTF,TGTGCCAGCAGCCAAGGGCTTAGGGAGTCAGGAGACTATGGCTACACCTTC
TRBJ2-7,few,TRBV20-1,.,CSARGPILYEQYF,TGCAGTGCTAGAGGCCCAATCCTCTACGAGCAGTACTTC
TRBJ2-5,many,TRBV5-1,TRBD2,CASSTGLAGKHQETQYF,TGCGCCAGCAGCACGGGACTAGCGGGAAAGCACCAAGAGACCCAGTACTTC
TRBJ1-2,few,TRBV4-3,.,CASSQVQKTGGYTF,TGCGCCAGCAGCCAAGTTCAGAAAACGGGCGGCTACACCTTC
TRBJ2-2,.,TRBV1,.,CTSRQEAYPRPPAGELFF,TGCACCAGCAGACAAGAGGCGTACCCGCGACCCCCGGCCGGGGAGCTGTTTTTT
TRBJ2-7,.,TRBV6-1,TRBD2,CASSDGGGLVEQYF,TGTGCCAGCAGTGACGGGGGGGGCCTAGTGGAGCAGTACTTC
TRBJ2-7,few,TRBV29-1,.,CSVAHSVAYEQYF,TGCAGCGTTGCTCACAGCGTCGCCTACGAGCAGTACTTC
TRBJ2-1,few,TRBV4-3,TRBD1,CASSQDYGDREKYNEQFF,TGCGCCAGCAGCCAAGATTACGGGGACAGGGAAAAATACAATGAGCAGTTCTTC
TRBJ2-4,few,TRBV4-2,TRBD2,CASSQDPFSGTKNIQYF,TGTGCCAGCAGCCAAGATCCGTTTAGCGGGACGAAAAACATTCAGTACTTC
TRBJ2-1,few,TRBV30,.,CAWSVRELPFF,TGTGCCTGGAGTGTACGGGAACTCCCGTTCTTC
TRBJ2-2,.,TRBV6-1,.,CASKSSGNTGELFF,TGTGCCAGCAAATCCTCCGGGAACACCGGGGAGCTGTTTTTT
TRBJ2-3,.,TRBV7-2,TRBD2,CASSLGSPYGRAPQYF,TGTGCCAGCAGCTTAGGGAGCCCCTACGGGAGGGCCCCCCAGTATTTT
TRBJ2-7,.,TRBV6-1,.,CASRDTGSGYEQYF,TGTGCCAGCAGAGACACCGGGAGTGGGTACGAGCAGTACTTC
TRBJ2-2,.,TRBV30,.,CAWSTFDRGAGELFF,TGTGCCTGGAGCACCTTCGATCGGGGCGCCGGGGAGCTGTTTTTT
TRBJ2-7,.,TRBV7-2,TRBD2,CASSSQRDYEQYF,TGTGCCAGCAGCTCCCAGCGGGATTACGAGCAGTACTTC
TRBJ2-5,.,TRBV20-1,.,CSASRGSRKETQYF,TGCAGTGCTAGCCGGGGGAGCAGGAAAGAGACCCAGTACTTC
TRBJ2-2,few,TRBV28,.,CASSHRRPNTGELFF,TGTGCCAGCAGCCACCGTAGACCGAACACCGGGGAGCTGTTTTTT
TRBJ2-3,.,TRBV12-3/TRBV12-4,.,CASSSRAPEDTQYF,TGTGCCAGCAGTTCAAGAGCGCCCGAGGATACGCAGTATTTT
TRBJ2-1,few,TRBV30,.,CAWSFGMGEQFF,TGTGCCTGGAGTTTTGGGATGGGTGAGCAGTTCTTC